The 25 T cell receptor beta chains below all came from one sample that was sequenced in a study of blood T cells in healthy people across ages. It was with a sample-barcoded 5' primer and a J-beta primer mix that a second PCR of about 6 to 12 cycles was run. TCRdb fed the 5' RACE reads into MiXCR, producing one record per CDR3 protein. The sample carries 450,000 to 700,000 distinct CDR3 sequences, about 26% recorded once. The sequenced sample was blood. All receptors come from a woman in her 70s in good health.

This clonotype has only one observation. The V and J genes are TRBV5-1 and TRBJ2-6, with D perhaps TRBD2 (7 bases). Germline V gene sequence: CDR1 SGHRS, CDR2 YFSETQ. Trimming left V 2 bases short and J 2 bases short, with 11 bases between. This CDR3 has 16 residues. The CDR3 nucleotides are TGCGCCAGCAGCTTCCGGGGGGCCACTGGGGCCAACGTCCTGACTTTC. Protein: CASSFRGATGANVLTF.

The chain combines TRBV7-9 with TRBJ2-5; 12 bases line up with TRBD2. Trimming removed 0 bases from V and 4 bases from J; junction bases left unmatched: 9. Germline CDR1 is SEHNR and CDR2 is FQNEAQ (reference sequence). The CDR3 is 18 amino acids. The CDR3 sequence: CASSLAQASGGAGETQYF. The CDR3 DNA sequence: TGTGCCAGCAGCTTAGCGCAAGCTAGCGGGGGGGCCGGAGAGACCCAGTACTTC.

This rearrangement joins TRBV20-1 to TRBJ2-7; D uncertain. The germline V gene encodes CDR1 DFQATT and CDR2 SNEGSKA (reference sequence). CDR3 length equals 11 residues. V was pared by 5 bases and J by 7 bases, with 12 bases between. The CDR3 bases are TGCAGTGCTCTTTTCTGGGCTGAGCAGTACTTC. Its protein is CSALFWAEQYF.

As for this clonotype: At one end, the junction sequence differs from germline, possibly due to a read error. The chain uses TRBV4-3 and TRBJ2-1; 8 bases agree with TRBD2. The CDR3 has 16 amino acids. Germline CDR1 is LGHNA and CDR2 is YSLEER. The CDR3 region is CASSPRPGGTYNEQFF. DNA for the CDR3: TGCGCCAGTAGCCCGAGACCGGGGGGGACCTACAATGAGCAGTTCTTC.

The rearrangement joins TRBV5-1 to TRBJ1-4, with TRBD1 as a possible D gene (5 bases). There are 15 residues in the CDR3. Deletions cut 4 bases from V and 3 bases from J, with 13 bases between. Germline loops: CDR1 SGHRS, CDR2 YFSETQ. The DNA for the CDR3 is TGCGCCAGCAGCCCGGGACGCGGCGCTAATGAAAAACTGTTTTTT. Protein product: CASSPGRGANEKLFF.

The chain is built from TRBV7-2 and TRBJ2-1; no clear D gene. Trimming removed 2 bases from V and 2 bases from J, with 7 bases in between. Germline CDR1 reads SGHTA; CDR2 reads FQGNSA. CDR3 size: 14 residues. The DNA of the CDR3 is TGTGCCAGCAGCTTATCCCGGACCTACAATGAGCAGTTCTTC. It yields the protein CASSLSRTYNEQFF. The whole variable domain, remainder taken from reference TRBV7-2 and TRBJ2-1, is GAGVSQSPSNKVTEKGKDVELRCDPISGHTALYWYRQSLGQGLEFLIYFQGNSAPDKSGLPSDRFSAERTGGSVSTLTIQRTQQEDSAVYLCASSLSRTYNEQFFGPGTRLTVL.

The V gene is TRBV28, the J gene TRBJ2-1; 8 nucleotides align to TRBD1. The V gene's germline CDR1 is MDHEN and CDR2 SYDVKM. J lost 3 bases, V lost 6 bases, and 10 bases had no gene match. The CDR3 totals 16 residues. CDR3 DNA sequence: TGTGCCAGCAGCCCCCAGGGGGCGTCTTTCTACAATGAGCAGTTCTTC. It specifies CASSPQGASFYNEQFF.

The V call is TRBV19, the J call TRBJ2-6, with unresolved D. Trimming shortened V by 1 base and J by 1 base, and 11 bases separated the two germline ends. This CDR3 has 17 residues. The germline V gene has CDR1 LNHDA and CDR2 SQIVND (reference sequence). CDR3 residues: CASSIGQAISGANVLTF. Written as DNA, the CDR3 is TGTGCCAGTAGTATAGGCCAAGCCATTTCTGGGGCCAACGTCCTGACTTTC.

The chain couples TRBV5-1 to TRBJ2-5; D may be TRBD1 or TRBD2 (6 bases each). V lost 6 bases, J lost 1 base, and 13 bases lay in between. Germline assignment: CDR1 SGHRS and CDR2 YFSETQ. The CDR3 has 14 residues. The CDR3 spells CASTYGGGQETQYF. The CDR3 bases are TGCGCCAGCACCTATGGAGGGGGCCAAGAGACCCAGTACTTC.

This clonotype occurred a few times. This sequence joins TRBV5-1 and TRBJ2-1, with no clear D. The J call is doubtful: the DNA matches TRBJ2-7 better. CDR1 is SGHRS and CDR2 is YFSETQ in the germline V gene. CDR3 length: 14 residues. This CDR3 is CASSFGTSVYEQYF. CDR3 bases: TGCGCCAGCAGCTTTGGTACCTCAGTCTACGAGCAGTACTTC.

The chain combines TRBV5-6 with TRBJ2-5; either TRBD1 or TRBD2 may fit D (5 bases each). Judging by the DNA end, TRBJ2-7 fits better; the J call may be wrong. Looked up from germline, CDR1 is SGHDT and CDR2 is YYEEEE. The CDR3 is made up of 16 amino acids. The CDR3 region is CASSFRGGRLTYEQYF. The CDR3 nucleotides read TGTGCCAGCAGCTTTAGGGGCGGGCGGCTTACCTACGAGCAGTACTTC.

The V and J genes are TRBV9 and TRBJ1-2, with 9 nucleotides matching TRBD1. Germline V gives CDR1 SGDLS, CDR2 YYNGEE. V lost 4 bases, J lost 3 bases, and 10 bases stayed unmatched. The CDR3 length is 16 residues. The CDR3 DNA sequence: TGTGCCAGCAGCCCGGGGACAGGGCTAGTGGACTATGGCTACACCTTC. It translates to CASSPGTGLVDYGYTF.

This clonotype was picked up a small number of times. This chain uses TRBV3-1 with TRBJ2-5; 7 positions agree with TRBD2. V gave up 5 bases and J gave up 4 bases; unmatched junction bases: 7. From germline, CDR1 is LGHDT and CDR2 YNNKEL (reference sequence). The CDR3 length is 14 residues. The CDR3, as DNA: TGTGCCAGCAGCGTCCAGGCTAGCGGAGAGACCCAGTACTTC. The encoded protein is CASSVQASGETQYF.

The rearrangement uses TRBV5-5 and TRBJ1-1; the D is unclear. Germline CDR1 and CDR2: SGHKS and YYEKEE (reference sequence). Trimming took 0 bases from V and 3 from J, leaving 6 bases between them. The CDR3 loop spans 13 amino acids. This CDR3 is CASSLGPYTEAFF. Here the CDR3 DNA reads TGTGCCAGCAGCTTGGGACCCTACACTGAAGCTTTCTTT.

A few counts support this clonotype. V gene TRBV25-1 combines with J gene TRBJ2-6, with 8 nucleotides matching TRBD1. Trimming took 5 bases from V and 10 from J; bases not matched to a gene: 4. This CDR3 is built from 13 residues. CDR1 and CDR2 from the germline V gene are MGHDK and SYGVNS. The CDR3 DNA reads TGTGCCAGCAGTTTGGGACAGGCAAACGTCCTGACTTTC. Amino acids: CASSLGQANVLTF. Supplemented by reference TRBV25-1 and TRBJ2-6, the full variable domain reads EADIYQTPRYLVIGTGKKITLECSQTMGHDKMYWYQQDPGMELHLIHYSYGVNSTEKGDLSSESTVSRIRTEHFPLTLESARPSHTSQYLCASSLGQANVLTFGAGSRLTVL.

This CDR3 is CASSRGQGARDYGYTF. CDR3 coding DNA: TGCGCCAGCAGCCGGGGACAGGGGGCGCGAGACTATGGCTACACCTTC. V is TRBV5-1 and J is TRBJ1-2, with 12 bases that match TRBD1. Germline lookup yields CDR1 SGHRS and CDR2 YFSETQ. Trimming removed 4 bases from V and 3 bases from J; junction bases left unmatched: 7. The CDR3 runs to 16 residues.

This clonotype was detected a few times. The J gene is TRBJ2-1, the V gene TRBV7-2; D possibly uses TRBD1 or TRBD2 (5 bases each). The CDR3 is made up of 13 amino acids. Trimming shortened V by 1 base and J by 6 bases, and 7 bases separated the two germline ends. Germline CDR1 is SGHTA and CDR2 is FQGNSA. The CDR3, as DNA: TGTGCCAGCAGCTTAGTCGGGACCAATGAGCAGTTCTTC. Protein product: CASSLVGTNEQFF.

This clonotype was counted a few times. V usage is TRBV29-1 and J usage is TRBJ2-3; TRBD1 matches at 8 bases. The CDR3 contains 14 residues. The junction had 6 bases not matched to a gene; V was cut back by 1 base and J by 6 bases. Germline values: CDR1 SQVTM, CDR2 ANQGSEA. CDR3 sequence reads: CSVEARTGRDTQYF. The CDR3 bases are TGCAGCGTTGAAGCCCGGACAGGGAGGGATACGCAGTATTTT.

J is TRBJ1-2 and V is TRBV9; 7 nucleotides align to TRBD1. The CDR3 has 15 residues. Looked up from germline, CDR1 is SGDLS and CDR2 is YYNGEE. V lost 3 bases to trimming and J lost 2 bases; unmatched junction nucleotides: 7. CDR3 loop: CASSAAPTGNYGYTF. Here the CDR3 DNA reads TGTGCCAGCAGCGCTGCCCCGACAGGGAACTATGGCTACACCTTC.

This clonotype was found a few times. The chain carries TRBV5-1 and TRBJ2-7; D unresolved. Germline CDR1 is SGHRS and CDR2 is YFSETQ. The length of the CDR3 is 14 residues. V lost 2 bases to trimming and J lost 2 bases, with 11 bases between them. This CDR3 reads CASSLEGFTYEQYF. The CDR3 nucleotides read TGCGCCAGCAGCTTAGAAGGGTTTACCTACGAGCAGTACTTC.

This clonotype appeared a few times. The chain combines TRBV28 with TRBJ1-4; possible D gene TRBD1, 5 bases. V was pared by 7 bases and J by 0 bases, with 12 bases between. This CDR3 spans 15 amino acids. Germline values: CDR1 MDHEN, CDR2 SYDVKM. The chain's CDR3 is CASNHPTATNEKLFF. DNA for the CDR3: TGTGCCAGCAATCACCCGACAGCAACTAATGAAAAACTGTTTTTT.

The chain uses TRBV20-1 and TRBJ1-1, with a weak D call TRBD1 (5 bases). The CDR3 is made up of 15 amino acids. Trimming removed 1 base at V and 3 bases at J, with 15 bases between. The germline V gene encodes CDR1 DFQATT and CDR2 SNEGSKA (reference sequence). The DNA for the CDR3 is TGCAGTGCTAGAGGTCGTGCGGGGGGAGACACTGAAGCTTTCTTT. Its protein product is CSARGRAGGDTEAFF.

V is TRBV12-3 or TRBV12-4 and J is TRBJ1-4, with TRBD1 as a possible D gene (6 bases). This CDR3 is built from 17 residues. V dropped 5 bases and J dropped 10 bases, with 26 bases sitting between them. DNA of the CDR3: TGTGCCAGCAGTCAGGGGCTAATCCCCACAATAGGCGTAAAACTGTTTTTT. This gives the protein CASSQGLIPTIGVKLFF.

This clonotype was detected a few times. CDR3 region: CASSQEGSSYEQYF. The CDR3 DNA reads TGTGCCAGCAGCCAAGAGGGGAGCTCCTACGAGCAGTACTTC. V gene TRBV3-1 combines with J gene TRBJ2-7; D perhaps matches TRBD2 (5 bases). In germline, CDR1 is LGHDT, CDR2 YNNKEL (reference sequence). The CDR3 spans 14 residues. V was shortened by 0 bases and J by 0 bases, with 6 bases between the two germline ends.

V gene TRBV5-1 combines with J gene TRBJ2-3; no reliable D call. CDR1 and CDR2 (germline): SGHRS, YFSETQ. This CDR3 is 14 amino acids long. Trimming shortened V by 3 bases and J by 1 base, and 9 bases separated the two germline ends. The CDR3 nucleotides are TGCGCCAGCAGCTCGGGCGACCGCACAGATACGCAGTATTTT. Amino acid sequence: CASSSGDRTDTQYF.